The clone carrying this TCR beta chain came up a few times. Germline V gene lookup returns CDR1 MNHEY and CDR2 SMNVEV (reference sequence). Losses at the gene ends were 5 bases for V and 1 base for J; bases not matched to a gene: 7. This CDR3 comprises 16 residues. This entry comes from a study of blood T cells in healthy people across ages. Primers used in a second PCR of roughly 7 to 11 cycles were a sample-barcoded 5' primer and a J-beta primer mix. From the 5' RACE reads, TCRdb called clonotypes with MiXCR, one entry per CDR3 protein. Here the sample spans about a million distinct CDR3 sequences, roughly 50% being singletons.

The material sequenced was blood. V and J are TRBV27 and TRBJ2-5; 10 bases map to TRBD2. The clonotype comes from a woman in her sixties or seventies in good health. CDR3 protein: CASSPKTSGFQETQYF. The CDR3 DNA reads as TGTGCCAGCAGTCCAAAGACTAGCGGGTTCCAAGAGACCCAGTACTTC.